This T cell receptor beta chain was obtained from a study of T cells expressing NK-cell markers. The overall study: It was sorted CD3+CD56-NKG2C+, CD3+CD56+NKG2C- and CD3+CD56+NKG2C+ T cells that provided the TCR beta repertoires. The sequencing cohort of eight donors included seven HCMV-seropositive individuals and one seronegative individual.

Germline V lookup: CDR1 MNHEY, CDR2 SVGAGI. The length of the CDR3 is 12 residues. Making the TCR beta cDNA relied on 5'RACE template switching with UMIs. From the 5' RACE reads, TCRdb lists one entry per CDR3 protein and no DNA. The table for this sample gives fewer than 400,000 distinct CDR3 sequences. A remark on this clonotype: Its antigen remains unknown.

Study results and caveats: The study found these clonotypes also leading the CD3+CD56-NKG2C+ fraction in a handful of donors.

The TCR was taken from a woman between 45 and 60 years old in good health. The sequencing sample was made of blood T cells: a sorted CD56 or NKG2C T cell subset, CD4+ or CD8+ T cells, or bulk PBMC T cells (not recorded which). The V gene is TRBV6-5, the J gene TRBJ1-5; TCRdb names TRBD1, which stays unverified in the absence of DNA. The CDR3 spells CASSSRGQPQHF.